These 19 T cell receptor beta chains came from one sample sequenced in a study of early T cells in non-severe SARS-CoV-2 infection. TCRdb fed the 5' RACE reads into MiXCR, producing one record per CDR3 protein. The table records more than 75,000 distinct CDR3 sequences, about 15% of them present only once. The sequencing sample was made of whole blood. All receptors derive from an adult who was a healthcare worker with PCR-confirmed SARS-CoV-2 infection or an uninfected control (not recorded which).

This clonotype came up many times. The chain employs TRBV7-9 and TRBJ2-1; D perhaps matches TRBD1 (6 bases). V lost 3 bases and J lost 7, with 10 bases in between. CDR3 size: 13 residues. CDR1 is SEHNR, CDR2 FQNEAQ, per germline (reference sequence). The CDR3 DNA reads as TGTGCCAGCAGCTTGAACAGGGATAATGAGCAGTTCTTC. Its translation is CASSLNRDNEQFF.

The CDR3 region has the DNA TGCAGCGTTGGGGACATCTGGGGTGAAAAACTGTTTTTT. This gives the protein CSVGDIWGEKLFF. This chain joins TRBV29-1 and TRBJ1-4; a possible D gene is TRBD1 (6 bases). Germline V CDR1 and CDR2: SQVTM, ANQGSEA. The CDR3 length is 13 residues. V was cut by 4 bases and J by 7 bases, with 13 bases left in between.

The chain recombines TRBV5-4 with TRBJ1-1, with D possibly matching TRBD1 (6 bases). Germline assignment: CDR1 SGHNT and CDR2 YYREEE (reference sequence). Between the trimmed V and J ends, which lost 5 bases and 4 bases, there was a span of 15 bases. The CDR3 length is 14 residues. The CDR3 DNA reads TGTGCCAGCAGAGTACAGGGAGTTGGCACTGAAGCTTTCTTT. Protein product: CASRVQGVGTEAFF.

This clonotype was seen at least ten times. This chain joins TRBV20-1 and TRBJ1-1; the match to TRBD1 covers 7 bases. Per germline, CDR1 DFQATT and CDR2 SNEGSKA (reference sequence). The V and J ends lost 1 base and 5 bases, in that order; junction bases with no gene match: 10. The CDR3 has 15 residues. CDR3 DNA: TGCAGTGCTAGAGCTCGGAGGGGGCTGGGTACTGAAGCTTTCTTT. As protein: CSARARRGLGTEAFF.

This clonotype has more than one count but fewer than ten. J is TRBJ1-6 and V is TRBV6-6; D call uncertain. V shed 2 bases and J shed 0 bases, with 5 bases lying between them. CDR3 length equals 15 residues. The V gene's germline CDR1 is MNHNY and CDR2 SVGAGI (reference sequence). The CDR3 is CASSYRDSYNSPLHF. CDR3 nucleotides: TGTGCCAGCAGTTACCGGGACTCCTATAATTCACCCCTCCACTTT.

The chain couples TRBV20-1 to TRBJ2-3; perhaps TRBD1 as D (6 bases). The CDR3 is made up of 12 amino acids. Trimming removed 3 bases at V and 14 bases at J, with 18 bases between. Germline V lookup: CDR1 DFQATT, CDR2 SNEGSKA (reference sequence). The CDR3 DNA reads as TGCAGTGCTAGCCTCCGCAGGGACATCTGGTATTTT. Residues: CSASLRRDIWYF.

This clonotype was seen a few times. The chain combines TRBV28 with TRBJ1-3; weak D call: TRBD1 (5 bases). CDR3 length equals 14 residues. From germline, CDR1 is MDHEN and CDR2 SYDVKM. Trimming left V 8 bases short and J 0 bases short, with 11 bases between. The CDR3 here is CASHTGGSGNTIYF. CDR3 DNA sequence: TGTGCCAGCCATACCGGGGGCTCTGGAAACACCATATATTTT.

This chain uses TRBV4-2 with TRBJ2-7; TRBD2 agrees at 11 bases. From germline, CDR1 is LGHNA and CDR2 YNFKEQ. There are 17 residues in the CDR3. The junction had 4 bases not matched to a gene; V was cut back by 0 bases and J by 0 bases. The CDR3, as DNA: TGTGCCAGCAGCCAAGAACTAGCGGGGGCCGGCTCCTACGAGCAGTACTTC. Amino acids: CASSQELAGAGSYEQYF.

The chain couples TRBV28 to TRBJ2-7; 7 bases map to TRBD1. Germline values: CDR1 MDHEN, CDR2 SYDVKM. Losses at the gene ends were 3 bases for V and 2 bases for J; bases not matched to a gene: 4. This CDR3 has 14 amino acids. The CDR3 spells CASSLRRGTYEQYF. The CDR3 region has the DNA TGTGCCAGCAGTTTGCGCAGGGGGACCTACGAGCAGTACTTC.

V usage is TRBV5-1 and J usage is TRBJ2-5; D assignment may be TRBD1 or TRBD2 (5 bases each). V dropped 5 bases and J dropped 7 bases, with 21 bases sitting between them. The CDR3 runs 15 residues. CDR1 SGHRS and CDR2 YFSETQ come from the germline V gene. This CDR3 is CASSWDHVQDGTQYF. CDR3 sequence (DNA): TGCGCCAGCAGTTGGGACCACGTCCAAGACGGGACCCAGTACTTC.

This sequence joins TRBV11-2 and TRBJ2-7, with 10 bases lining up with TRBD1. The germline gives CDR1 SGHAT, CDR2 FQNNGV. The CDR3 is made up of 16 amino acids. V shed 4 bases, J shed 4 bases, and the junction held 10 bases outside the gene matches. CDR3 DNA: TGTGCCAGCAGCTCCCGGACGGGACAGGGGTCTTACGAGCAGTACTTC. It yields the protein CASSSRTGQGSYEQYF.

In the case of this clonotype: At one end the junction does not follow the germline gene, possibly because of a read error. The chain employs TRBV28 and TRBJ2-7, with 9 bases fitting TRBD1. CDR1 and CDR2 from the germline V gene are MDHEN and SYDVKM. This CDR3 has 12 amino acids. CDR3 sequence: CASSVSGTGNSF. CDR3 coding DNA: TGTGCCAGCAGTGTTTCCGGGACAGGGAATTCCTTC. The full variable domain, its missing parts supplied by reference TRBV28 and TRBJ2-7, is DVKVTQSSRYLVKRTGEKVFLECVQDMDHENMFWYRQDPGLGLRLIYFSYDVKMKEKGDIPEGYSVSREKKERFSLILESASTNQTSMYLCASSVSGTGNSFGPGTRLTVT.

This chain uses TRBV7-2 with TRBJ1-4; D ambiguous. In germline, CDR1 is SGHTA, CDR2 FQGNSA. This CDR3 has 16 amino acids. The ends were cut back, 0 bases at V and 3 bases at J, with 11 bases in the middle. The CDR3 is CASSLAAGWANEKLFF. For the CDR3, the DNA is TGTGCCAGCAGCTTAGCGGCAGGTTGGGCTAATGAAAAACTGTTTTTT.

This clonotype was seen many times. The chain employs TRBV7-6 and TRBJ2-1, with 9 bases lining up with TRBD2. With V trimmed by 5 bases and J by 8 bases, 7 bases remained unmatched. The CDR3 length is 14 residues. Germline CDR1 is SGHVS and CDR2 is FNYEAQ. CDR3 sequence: CASSPTAGGHEQFF. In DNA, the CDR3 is TGTGCCAGCAGCCCCACAGCGGGGGGCCATGAGCAGTTCTTC.

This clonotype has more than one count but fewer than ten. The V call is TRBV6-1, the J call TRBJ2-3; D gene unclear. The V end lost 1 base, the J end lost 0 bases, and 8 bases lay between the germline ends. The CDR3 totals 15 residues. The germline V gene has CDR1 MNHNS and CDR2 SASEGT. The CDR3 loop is CASSEVKGSTDTQYF. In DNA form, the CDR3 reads TGTGCCAGCAGTGAAGTAAAGGGCAGCACAGATACGCAGTATTTT.

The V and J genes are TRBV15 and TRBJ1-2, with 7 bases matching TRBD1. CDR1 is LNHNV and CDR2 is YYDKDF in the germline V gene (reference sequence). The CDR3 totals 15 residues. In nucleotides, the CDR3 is TGTGTCACTAAGGTACAGGGGTTGGGGAACTATAACTACACCTTC. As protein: CVTKVQGLGNYNYTF.

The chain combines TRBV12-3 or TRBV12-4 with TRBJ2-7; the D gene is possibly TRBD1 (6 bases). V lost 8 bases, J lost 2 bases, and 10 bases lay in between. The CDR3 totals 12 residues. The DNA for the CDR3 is TGTGCCAGCCAGACAGGCACCTACGAGCAGTACTTC. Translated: CASQTGTYEQYF.

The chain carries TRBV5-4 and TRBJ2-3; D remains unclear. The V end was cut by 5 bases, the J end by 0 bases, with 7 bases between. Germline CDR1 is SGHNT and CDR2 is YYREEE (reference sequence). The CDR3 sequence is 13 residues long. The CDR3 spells CASRKYSTDTQYF. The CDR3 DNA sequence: TGTGCCAGCAGGAAGTATAGCACAGATACGCAGTATTTT. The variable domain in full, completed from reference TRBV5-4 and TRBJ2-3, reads ETGVTQSPTHLIKTRGQQVTLRCSSQSGHNTVSWYQQALGQGPQFIFQYYREEENGRGNFPPRFSGLQFPNYSSELNVNALELDDSALYLCASRKYSTDTQYFGPGTRLTVL.

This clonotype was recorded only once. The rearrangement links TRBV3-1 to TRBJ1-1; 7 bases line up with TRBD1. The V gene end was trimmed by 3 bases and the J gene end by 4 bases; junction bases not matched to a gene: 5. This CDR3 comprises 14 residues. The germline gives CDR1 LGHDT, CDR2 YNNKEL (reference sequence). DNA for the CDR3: TGTGCCAGCAGCCAGATCGACAGGGCCACTGAAGCTTTCTTT. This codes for CASSQIDRATEAFF.